One sample yielded the 27 T cell receptor beta chains listed below, sequenced in a study of cytomegalovirus exposure and HLA in healthy donors. The PCR used 60 Vbeta and 13 Jbeta primers. Generated by immunoSEQ multiplex PCR, the TCRdb table keeps only in-frame clones and is missing some. The sample includes over 80,000 clones. The sequencing sample was made of PBMCs. All receptors come from a girl between 5 and 17 years old in good health and CMV-seropositive.

V is TRBV11-1 and J is TRBJ1-6; 8 nucleotides agree with TRBD1. The CDR3 consists of 17 residues. Unmatched junction bases numbered 12, after V lost 4 bases and J lost 7 bases. Germline V gene data show CDR1 as SGHAT and CDR2 as FQDESV (reference sequence). In nucleotides, the CDR3 is TGTGCCAGCAGCTCAGCGGCGACAGGGGTAAAGAATTCACCCCTCCACTTT. It encodes CASSSAATGVKNSPLHF.

This rearrangement joins TRBV28 to TRBJ2-2; 7 positions agree with TRBD1. V was clipped by 6 bases and J by 1 base; unmatched bases: 5. This CDR3 region has 15 residues. Germline V gene sequence: CDR1 MDHEN, CDR2 SYDVKM. The CDR3 coding sequence is TGTGCCAGCAGGTCCGGGACAGAGAACACCGGGGAGCTGTTTTTT. Residues: CASRSGTENTGELFF.

The rearrangement uses TRBV5-1 and TRBJ1-1; 8 bases align to TRBD1. The length of the CDR3 is 14 residues. V was pared by 0 bases and J by 6 bases, with 4 bases of the junction left unmatched. Germline V lookup: CDR1 SGHRS, CDR2 YFSETQ. The CDR3 nucleotides read TGCGCCAGCAGCTTGGGACAGGGGAGCTCTGAAGCTTTCTTT. Protein: CASSLGQGSSEAFF.

The chain joins TRBV4-1 to TRBJ1-1, with TRBD1 matching 7 bases. After removal of 3 bases from V and 1 base from J, the junction contained 2 bases not matched to a gene. This CDR3 is 14 amino acids long. In germline, CDR1 is MGHRA, CDR2 YSYEKL. The CDR3 sequence is CASSQYRGNTEAFF. The CDR3 coding sequence is TGCGCCAGCAGCCAGTACAGGGGGAACACTGAAGCTTTCTTT.

The chain has TRBV7-9 and TRBJ2-7, with TRBD2 as a possible D gene (6 bases). V lost 6 bases and J lost 1, with 13 bases in between. The CDR3 is made up of 14 amino acids. Germline CDR1 reads SEHNR; CDR2 reads FQNEAQ (reference sequence). DNA for the CDR3: TGTGCCAGCAGTTCAACAGGAGGGTCCTACGAGCAGTACGTC. This gives the protein CASSSTGGSYEQYV.

The chain links TRBV18 to TRBJ1-1; D is unresolved. The V gene's germline CDR1 is KGHSH and CDR2 LQKENI. This CDR3 region has 12 residues. V dropped 3 bases and J dropped 6 bases, with 8 bases sitting between them. Written as DNA, the CDR3 is TGTGCCAGCTCACCGGGTCTAGCTGAAGCTTTCTTT. Translation gives CASSPGLAEAFF.

The chain has TRBV6-1 and TRBJ1-4; D perhaps matches TRBD1 (6 bases). In germline, CDR1 is MNHNS, CDR2 SASEGT. This CDR3 spans 14 amino acids. Between the trimmed V and J ends, which lost 6 bases and 8 bases, there was a span of 16 bases. This CDR3 reads CASRLGQYIEKLFF. The CDR3 nucleotides are TGTGCCAGCAGATTAGGACAGTATATAGAAAAACTGTTTTTT.

With respect to this clone: At one end the junction does not follow the germline gene, possibly because of a read error. This rearrangement joins TRBV7-7 to TRBJ1-6; tentative D call: TRBD1 (6 bases). Germline V gene sequence: CDR1 SSHAT, CDR2 FNYEAQ (reference sequence). The CDR3 is made up of 14 amino acids. The CDR3 coding sequence is TGTGCTAGCAGCCCCGGACAGCCTAATTCACCCCTCCACTTT. Translated: CASSPGQPNSPLHF. The complete variable domain, with remaining parts taken from reference TRBV7-7 and TRBJ1-6, reads GAGVSQSPRYKVTKRGQDVTLRCDPISSHATLYWYQQALGQGPEFLTYFNYEAQPDKSGLPSDRFSAERPEGSISTLTIQRTEQRDSAMYRCASSPGQPNSPLHFGNGTRLTVT.

J is TRBJ2-3 and V is TRBV18; 16 nucleotides line up with TRBD2. CDR3 length: 18 residues. V lost 0 bases to trimming and J lost 7 bases; unmatched junction nucleotides: 7. The germline CDR1 and CDR2 sequences are KGHSH and LQKENI. This CDR3 reads CASSPPGTSGGASNTQYF. The CDR3 nucleotides read TGTGCCAGCTCACCACCTGGGACTAGCGGGGGGGCTTCGAATACGCAGTATTTT.

This chain joins TRBV4-1 and TRBJ2-2; 11 bases line up with TRBD2. The CDR3 totals 17 residues. Germline V gene lookup returns CDR1 MGHRA and CDR2 YSYEKL. Germline trimming cut 3 bases from V and 3 bases from J; bases unmatched to any gene: 6. The CDR3 here is CASSQSSGGADTGELFF. DNA for the CDR3: TGCGCCAGCAGCCAGAGTAGCGGGGGGGCCGACACCGGGGAGCTGTTTTTT.

V and J are TRBV5-1 and TRBJ2-6; tentative D call: TRBD1 (6 bases). This CDR3 contains 16 residues. With 1 base removed from V and 0 bases from J, the gap between germline ends came to 8 bases. The germline V gene encodes CDR1 SGHRS and CDR2 YFSETQ. The CDR3 loop is CASSLRGSSGANVLTF. CDR3 nucleotide sequence: TGCGCCAGCAGCTTGAGGGGGAGCTCTGGGGCCAACGTCCTGACTTTC.

This chain connects TRBV29-1 to TRBJ1-6; 7 bases align to TRBD1. CDR1 is SQVTM and CDR2 is ANQGSEA in the germline V gene. The CDR3 runs to 14 residues. V was pared by 7 bases and J by 6 bases, with 9 bases of the junction left unmatched. CDR3 in DNA: TGCAGCGCCGCGGACAGGACGGGTAATTCACCCCTCCACTTT. Amino acid sequence: CSAADRTGNSPLHF. Complete variable domain (other parts from reference TRBV29-1 and TRBJ1-6): SAVISQKPSRDICQRGTSLTIQCQVDSQVTMMFWYRQQPGQSLTLIATANQGSEATYESGFVIDKFPISRPNLTFSTLTVSNMSPEDSSIYLCSAADRTGNSPLHFGNGTRLTVT.

The genes are TRBV4-1 and TRBJ2-7; TRBD1 is a possible D gene (6 bases). V lost 1 base and J 0 bases, leaving 10 bases between the germline ends. Germline V gene sequence: CDR1 MGHRA, CDR2 YSYEKL. The CDR3 length is 15 residues. As DNA, the CDR3 is TGCGCCAGCAGCCAAGGCACAGGGTTCTCCTACGAGCAGTACGTC. The encoded protein is CASSQGTGFSYEQYV.

This chain links TRBV6-1 with TRBJ2-7, with 11 bases matching TRBD2. The germline V gene encodes CDR1 MNHNS and CDR2 SASEGT. CDR3 length: 14 residues. V lost 7 bases and J lost 2; bases outside the gene matches: 4. CDR3 coding DNA: TGTGCCAGCACCGGGACTAGCGGTACCTACGAGCAGTACTTC. Its protein product is CASTGTSGTYEQYF.

The chain employs TRBV4-1 and TRBJ2-5, with 8 bases identical to TRBD1. The J segment lost 5 bases and the V segment lost 0 bases, leaving 8 bases of the junction unmatched. The CDR3 runs to 16 residues. The germline CDR1 and CDR2 sequences are MGHRA and YSYEKL. CDR3 in amino acids: CASSQETRGRKETQYF. DNA of the CDR3: TGCGCCAGCAGCCAAGAAACCAGGGGGCGAAAGGAGACCCAGTACTTC.

The genes are TRBV7-2 and TRBJ2-7, with D unresolved. CDR3 size: 13 residues. CDR1 SGHTA and CDR2 FQGNSA come from the germline V gene. V was clipped by 2 bases and J by 5 bases, with 10 bases between them. CDR3 coding DNA: TGTGCCAGCAGCTTATCAGTTAGCAACGAGCAGTACTTC. As protein: CASSLSVSNEQYF.

This sequence joins TRBV21-1 and TRBJ1-5; the listed D gene, TRBD1, was not tested against the DNA. TRBV21-1 is designated a pseudogene. The CDR3 covers 16 residues. CDR3 nucleotide sequence: TGTGCCAGCAGCACCCAGACAGGGATCGGCAATCAGCCCCAGCATTTT. Translating it yields CASSTQTGIGNQPQHF.

This rearrangement joins TRBV18 to TRBJ1-3; D remains unclear. Germline CDR1 and CDR2: KGHSH and LQKENI. The CDR3 runs 13 residues. Trimming shortened V by 6 bases and J by 8 bases, and 14 bases separated the two germline ends. CDR3 coding DNA: TGTGCCAGCTCGCACGGTGGTCGAGACACCATATATTTT. Protein: CASSHGGRDTIYF.

For the CDR3, the DNA is TGTGCCAGTAGTGTACCCGGGACAGGGGGCGTCCAGCCCCAGCATTTT. It specifies CASSVPGTGGVQPQHF. V and J are TRBV19 and TRBJ1-5, with 12 bases fitting TRBD1. J was trimmed by 7 bases and V by 5 bases; bases with no gene match: 9. There are 16 residues in the CDR3. CDR1 and CDR2 (germline): LNHDA, SQIVND (reference sequence).

The DNA of the CDR3 is TGCGCCAGCAGTGAGTCGAGCGGGACACCTACCCACAATGAGCAGTTCTTC. Its protein is CASSESSGTPTHNEQFF. The rearrangement uses TRBV10-2 and TRBJ2-1, with D perhaps matching TRBD2 (7 bases). The germline V and J ends were trimmed by 0 bases and 5 bases, with 17 bases remaining between them. Germline V gene sequence: CDR1 WSHSY, CDR2 SAAADI. CDR3 size: 17 residues.

This chain connects TRBV18 to TRBJ2-5; no firm D call. CDR3 size: 14 residues. The germline V and J ends were trimmed by 1 base and 4 bases, with 10 bases remaining between them. The germline gives CDR1 KGHSH, CDR2 LQKENI. Here the CDR3 DNA reads TGTGCCAGCTCACCACGGCAGGTCGGAGAGACCCAGTACTTC. Residues: CASSPRQVGETQYF.

The chain has TRBV29-1 and TRBJ2-1; a weak D match, TRBD2 (6 bases). CDR3 length: 14 residues. CDR1 is SQVTM, CDR2 ANQGSEA, per germline. V lost 6 bases and J 5 bases, leaving 17 bases between the germline ends. CDR3 amino acids: CSVDPPGADNEQFF. The CDR3 DNA reads TGCAGCGTGGACCCACCGGGAGCCGACAATGAGCAGTTCTTC.

The chain has TRBV19 and TRBJ2-2; possible D gene TRBD2, 5 bases. V lost 6 bases and J lost 5, with 10 bases in between. The CDR3 loop spans 13 amino acids. CDR1 and CDR2 (germline): LNHDA, SQIVND (reference sequence). The CDR3 loop reads CASRSRGTGELFF. CDR3 bases: TGTGCCAGTAGGAGTAGAGGGACCGGGGAGCTGTTTTTT.

Details on this clone: Other DNA sequences in this sample translate to the same CDR3. V and J are TRBV9 and TRBJ2-2, with unresolved D. The germline V and J ends were trimmed by 0 bases and 4 bases, with 7 bases remaining between them. CDR1 SGDLS and CDR2 YYNGEE come from the germline V gene. The CDR3 is made up of 14 amino acids. This CDR3 is CASSVVSGTGELFF. DNA for the CDR3: TGTGCCAGCAGCGTAGTGTCGGGCACCGGGGAGCTGTTTTTT.

This sequence joins TRBV9 and TRBJ2-6; D is ambiguous. The ends were cut back, 4 bases at V and 0 bases at J, with 5 bases in the middle. CDR3 length: 14 residues. Germline CDR1 reads SGDLS; CDR2 reads YYNGEE. CDR3 amino acids: CASSFNSGANVLTF. In DNA, the CDR3 is TGTGCCAGCAGCTTTAACTCTGGGGCCAACGTCCTGACTTTC.

The genes are TRBV6-5 and TRBJ2-4; D is perhaps TRBD1 (6 bases). The V end was cut by 5 bases, the J end by 1 base, with 12 bases between. Germline V CDR1 and CDR2: MNHEY, SVGAGI. CDR3 length: 15 residues. CDR3 nucleotides: TGTGCCAGCAGTCCACTCAGGGGTGCCAAAAACATTCAGTACTTC. Protein product: CASSPLRGAKNIQYF.

The chain uses TRBV13 and TRBJ2-5; D gene ambiguous. V lost 3 bases and J lost 3, with 8 bases in between. Germline values: CDR1 PRHDT, CDR2 FYEKMQ (reference sequence). CDR3 length: 13 amino acids. The CDR3 here is CASSFTKEETQYF. CDR3 DNA sequence: TGTGCCAGCAGCTTCACTAAGGAAGAGACCCAGTACTTC.